The T cell receptor beta chain described here comes from a study of identifying expanded T cells in peripheral blood. Collection occurred without any documented infections or immune events in donors. Sequenced by immunoSEQ multiplex PCR; TCRdb stores in-frame clones only, minus some. The sample includes about 85,000 clones, around nine tenths of them seen just once. General study points: Differentially abundant clones: about 1.1 between replicates, approximately 15 at roughly 15 days, more than 18 at four. Roughly two-week clone count variance significantly increased as total template count grew.

On this clone: Its antigen remains unknown.

Germline V gives CDR1 MNHEY, CDR2 SVGAGI. Unmatched junction bases numbered 4, after V lost 9 bases and J lost 2 bases. This CDR3 spans 13 amino acids. Sequencing was done on a sample of blood. V and J are TRBV6-5 and TRBJ2-7; 10 bases agree with TRBD2. The TCR originated in a person aged 18 to 75 in good health. In DNA, the CDR3 is TGTGCCAGTGGGACTAGCGCAGCCTACGAGCAGTACTTC. Amino acid sequence: CASGTSAAYEQYF.